The next 12 T cell receptor beta chains were all read from a single sample in a study of beta chain features in type 1 diabetes. Since all of the isolated RNA was reverse transcribed, expressed TCRB transcripts were what got sequenced. Some clones are missing from TCRdb's copy, which holds only in-frame ones; the method was immunoSEQ multiplex PCR. Here the sample spans 500,000 to 700,000 clones, about a sixth being singletons. The specimen was naive CD4+ T cells from blood. The receptor set was obtained from a man aged 18 to 29 in good health.

V gene TRBV4-3 combines with J gene TRBJ2-7; 11 bases map to TRBD1. CDR1 and CDR2 from the germline V gene are LGHNA and YSLEER. The CDR3 has 14 residues. After removal of 3 bases from V and 5 bases from J, the junction contained 3 bases not matched to a gene. CDR3 DNA sequence: TGCGCCAGCAGCCACCCGGGACAGGGGGACGAGCAGTACTTC. Translation: CASSHPGQGDEQYF.

The CDR3 bases are TGTGCCAGCAGCCCCGAGGACAGGTCCTACGAGCAGTACTTC. Encoded protein: CASSPEDRSYEQYF. This chain links TRBV11-1 with TRBJ2-7; TRBD1 matches at 7 bases. Trimming cost V 5 bases and J 1 base; bases outside gene matches: 5. This CDR3 has 14 amino acids. The germline CDR1 and CDR2 sequences are SGHAT and FQDESV (reference sequence). The whole variable domain, remainder taken from reference TRBV11-1 and TRBJ2-7, is EAEVAQSPRYKITEKSQAVAFWCDPISGHATLYWYRQILGQGPELLVQFQDESVVDDSQLPKDRFSAERLKGVDSTLKIQPAELGDSAMYLCASSPEDRSYEQYFGPGTRLTVT.

The sample holds a few counts of this clone. This chain connects TRBV9 to TRBJ1-1, with D possibly TRBD1 on 5 matching bases. Between the trimmed V and J ends, which lost 3 bases and 0 bases, there was a span of 15 bases. The germline V gene has CDR1 SGDLS and CDR2 YYNGEE. The CDR3 spans 16 residues. The CDR3 here is CASSGQGGVMNTEAFF. In nucleotides, the CDR3 is TGTGCCAGCAGCGGGCAGGGAGGGGTCATGAACACTGAAGCTTTCTTT.

The V gene is TRBV7-2, the J gene TRBJ1-1, with 7 bases identical to TRBD1. CDR1 and CDR2 from the germline V gene are SGHTA and FQGNSA. The CDR3 extends over 14 amino acids. The V gene end was trimmed by 5 bases and the J gene end by 4 bases; junction bases not matched to a gene: 7. The CDR3 region is CASSKGQYGTEAFF. The CDR3 nucleotides read TGTGCCAGCAGCAAGGGACAGTATGGCACTGAAGCTTTCTTT.

This clone has more than one count but fewer than ten. The J gene is TRBJ1-4, the V gene TRBV30, with no clear D. CDR3 length: 15 residues. Trimming shortened V by 0 bases and J by 1 base, and 9 bases separated the two germline ends. Per germline, CDR1 GTSNPN and CDR2 SVGIG (reference sequence). The DNA for the CDR3 is TGTGCCTGGAGTGTACGAGGCAGAACTAATGAAAAACTGTTTTTT. It encodes CAWSVRGRTNEKLFF.

This sequence joins TRBV28 and TRBJ1-4; tentative D call: TRBD1 (6 bases). The germline V and J ends were trimmed by 5 bases and 5 bases, with 12 bases remaining between them. The CDR3 has 14 amino acids. The germline CDR1 and CDR2 sequences are MDHEN and SYDVKM. The DNA for the CDR3 is TGTGCCAGCAGTCCTGGACAGACCAATGAAAAACTGTTTTTT. As protein: CASSPGQTNEKLFF. The whole variable domain, filled in from reference TRBV28 and TRBJ1-4, reads DVKVTQSSRYLVKRTGEKVFLECVQDMDHENMFWYRQDPGLGLRLIYFSYDVKMKEKGDIPEGYSVSREKKERFSLILESASTNQTSMYLCASSPGQTNEKLFFGSGTQLSVL.

This clone was picked up a small number of times. The chain is built from TRBV7-9 and TRBJ1-2, with D possibly matching TRBD1 (5 bases). Germline V gene lookup returns CDR1 SEHNR and CDR2 FQNEAQ (reference sequence). The V gene lost 2 bases and the J gene lost 4 bases, with 11 bases spanning the gap. This CDR3 is built from 14 residues. The CDR3 region is CASSLSQGLYGYTF. DNA of the CDR3: TGTGCCAGCAGCTTATCTCAGGGACTCTATGGCTACACCTTC.

This clone was observed once. The chain has TRBV5-1 and TRBJ1-1, with 9 positions matching TRBD1. The CDR3 runs 15 residues. The ends lost 4 bases at V and 1 base at J; junction bases unmatched: 5. Germline V lookup: CDR1 SGHRS, CDR2 YFSETQ. CDR3 nucleotides: TGCGCCAGCAGCCCACAGGGGGCGACGAACACTGAAGCTTTCTTT. Protein product: CASSPQGATNTEAFF.

CDR3 bases: TGTGCCAGCAGACCCAGGGGGCAGGACACTGAAGCTTTCTTT. Translated, it gives CASRPRGQDTEAFF. The rearrangement uses TRBV7-3 and TRBJ1-1; 8 positions match TRBD1. The trim removed 6 bases at V and 3 bases at J, leaving 6 bases unmatched. The length of the CDR3 is 14 residues. Germline lookup yields CDR1 SGHTA and CDR2 FQGTGA.

There are a few counts of this clone. V gene TRBV6-4 combines with J gene TRBJ2-1; 7 bases fit TRBD1. The CDR3 is 14 amino acids. Per germline, CDR1 MRHNA and CDR2 SNTAGT. Trimming at V came to 3 bases and at J to 7 bases, leaving 6 bases not matched to a gene. CDR3 coding DNA: TGTGCCAGCAGTGAAGGGGGCTTGTGGAATGAGCAGTTCTTC. As protein: CASSEGGLWNEQFF.

This rearrangement joins TRBV15 to TRBJ2-3; 8 bases align to TRBD2. The V gene end was trimmed by 8 bases and the J gene end by 2 bases; junction bases not matched to a gene: 6. Germline V gives CDR1 LNHNV, CDR2 YYDKDF (reference sequence). The CDR3 loop spans 14 amino acids. CDR3 in DNA: TGTGCCACCCGGTCGCGGGGGGACACAGATACGCAGTATTTT. Translated, it gives CATRSRGDTDTQYF.

This clone turned up a few times. CDR3 nucleotides: TGTGCCAGCAGCTCACCGGGGACTAGCGGGGCCCAGCAGTTCTTC. This translates into CASSSPGTSGAQQFF. The rearrangement uses TRBV27 and TRBJ2-1, with 13 bases identical to TRBD2. CDR1 and CDR2 from the germline V gene are MNHEY and SMNVEV (reference sequence). CDR3 length: 15 amino acids. V lost 6 bases and J lost 11; bases outside the gene matches: 10.